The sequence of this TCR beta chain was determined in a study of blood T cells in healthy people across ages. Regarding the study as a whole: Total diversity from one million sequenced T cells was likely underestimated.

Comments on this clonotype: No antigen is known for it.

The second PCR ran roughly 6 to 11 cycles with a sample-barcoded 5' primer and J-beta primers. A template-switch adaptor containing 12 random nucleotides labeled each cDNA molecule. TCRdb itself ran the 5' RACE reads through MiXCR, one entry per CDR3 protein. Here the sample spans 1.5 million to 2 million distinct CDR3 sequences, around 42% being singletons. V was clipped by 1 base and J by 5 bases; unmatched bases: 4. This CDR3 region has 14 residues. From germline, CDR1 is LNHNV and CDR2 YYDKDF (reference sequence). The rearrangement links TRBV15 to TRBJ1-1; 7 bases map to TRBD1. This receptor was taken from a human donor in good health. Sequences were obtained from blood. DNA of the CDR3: TGTGCCACCAGCAGAGTAACAGGGGAAACTGAAGCTTTCTTT. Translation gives CATSRVTGETEAFF.